The 17 T cell receptor beta chains in this list originate from one sample, sequenced in a study of blood T cell repertoires in COVID-19. Sequencing was performed with immunoSEQ multiplex PCR; in TCRdb, only in-frame clones are kept and a portion is missing. The table has 270,000 or so clones, roughly 84% seen once. Sequences were obtained from PBMCs or T cells enriched from blood (not recorded which). The receptors were sampled from a woman aged 45-60 years who had been exposed to COVID-19.

The genes are TRBV4-3 and TRBJ1-2; the D gene is possibly TRBD1 (5 bases). This CDR3 is built from 15 residues. The V gene's germline CDR1 is LGHNA and CDR2 YSLEER. The ends were cut back, 0 bases at V and 5 bases at J, with 13 bases in the middle. In DNA, the CDR3 is TGCGCCAGCAGCCAAGATATTGCAGGGCGGTATGGCTACACCTTC. It yields the protein CASSQDIAGRYGYTF.

The J gene is TRBJ2-1, the V gene TRBV30, with 10 bases that match TRBD2. After removal of 1 base from V and 9 bases from J, the junction contained 6 bases not matched to a gene. CDR3 length equals 14 residues. Germline CDR1 and CDR2: GTSNPN and SVGIG (reference sequence). The CDR3 is CAWSAVLAGLEQFF. The CDR3 DNA follows: TGTGCCTGGAGTGCCGTACTAGCGGGGCTTGAGCAGTTCTTC.

The gene calls are TRBV28 and TRBJ2-5, with 7 bases matching TRBD1. The length of the CDR3 is 15 residues. The junction had 13 bases not matched to a gene; V was cut back by 6 bases and J by 6 bases. The germline V gene has CDR1 MDHEN and CDR2 SYDVKM. The DNA of the CDR3 is TGTGCCAGCAGCCTAACAGGGGCTCCAAGTCAGACCCAGTACTTC. Protein sequence: CASSLTGAPSQTQYF. The variable domain in full, completed from reference TRBV28 and TRBJ2-5, reads DVKVTQSSRYLVKRTGEKVFLECVQDMDHENMFWYRQDPGLGLRLIYFSYDVKMKEKGDIPEGYSVSREKKERFSLILESASTNQTSMYLCASSLTGAPSQTQYFGPGTRLLVL.

J is TRBJ2-2 and V is TRBV29-1; D remains ambiguous. The CDR3 extends over 11 amino acids. Germline CDR1 is SQVTM and CDR2 is ANQGSEA. Deletions cut 4 bases from V and 6 bases from J, with 6 bases between. The CDR3, as DNA: TGCAGCGTTGCGAGAGCCGGGGAGCTGTTTTTT. Translating it yields CSVARAGELFF.

V usage is TRBV9 and J usage is TRBJ2-1; 11 positions agree with TRBD1. V shed 1 base and J 9 bases; nucleotides not matched to a gene: 9. This CDR3 has 16 residues. Looked up from germline, CDR1 is SGDLS and CDR2 is YYNGEE. For the CDR3, the DNA is TGTGCCAGCAGCGTATCCTTCTGGGGACAGGGGGTTGAGCAGTTCTTC. Translating gives CASSVSFWGQGVEQFF.

This clone was counted only a few times. This chain links TRBV11-2 with TRBJ1-3, with D hard to call. The V end was cut by 5 bases, the J end by 4 bases, with 15 bases between. This CDR3 comprises 15 residues. Germline CDR1 and CDR2: SGHAT and FQNNGV. Written as DNA, the CDR3 is TGTGCCAGCAGCCAGGTGCGGGATAGGGGAAACACCATATATTTT. Translation gives CASSQVRDRGNTIYF. Full variable domain (rest looked up from reference TRBV11-2 and TRBJ1-3): EAGVAQSPRYKIIEKRQSVAFWCNPISGHATLYWYQQILGQGPKLLIQFQNNGVVDDSQLPKDRFSAERLKGVDSTLKIQPAKLEDSAVYLCASSQVRDRGNTIYFGEGSWLTVV.

The chain combines TRBV28 with TRBJ1-1; D is unclear. Trimming left V 4 bases short and J 3 bases short, with 21 bases between. Looked up from germline, CDR1 is MDHEN and CDR2 is SYDVKM. The CDR3 is made up of 17 amino acids. CDR3 region: CASSSRMIGRVDTEAFF. The DNA of the CDR3 is TGTGCCAGCAGTTCCCGTATGATCGGGCGGGTGGACACTGAAGCTTTCTTT. Using reference TRBV28 and TRBJ1-1 for the parts outside the CDR3, the full variable domain is DVKVTQSSRYLVKRTGEKVFLECVQDMDHENMFWYRQDPGLGLRLIYFSYDVKMKEKGDIPEGYSVSREKKERFSLILESASTNQTSMYLCASSSRMIGRVDTEAFFGQGTRLTVV.

This chain links TRBV19 with TRBJ1-2; D ambiguous. Per the germline V gene, CDR1 is LNHDA and CDR2 is SQIVND (reference sequence). The CDR3 sequence is 14 residues long. Trimming shortened V by 10 bases and J by 4 bases, and 19 bases separated the two germline ends. CDR3 nucleotides: TGTGCCACCTCAGGTTGGGAGCTTGCCTATGGCTACACCTTC. Its translation: CATSGWELAYGYTF.

V usage is TRBV28 and J usage is TRBJ1-3, with TRBD1 identical over 7 bases. Germline-derived CDR1 and CDR2 are MDHEN and SYDVKM. Trimming cost V 5 bases and J 4 bases; bases outside gene matches: 5. The CDR3 sequence is 14 residues long. CDR3 nucleotide sequence: TGTGCCAGCAGTGGCGGACAGGTGGGAAACACCATATATTTT. Its protein product is CASSGGQVGNTIYF.

The CDR3 nucleotides read TGTGCCAGCGAGATAAGGCGGAAGAACACTGAAGCTTTCTTT. Protein: CASEIRRKNTEAFF. This chain connects TRBV21-1 to TRBJ1-1. TRBV21-1 is a known pseudogene. The CDR3 runs 14 residues.

V gene TRBV19 combines with J gene TRBJ2-3; 7 bases map to TRBD1. CDR1 is LNHDA and CDR2 is SQIVND in the germline V gene (reference sequence). CDR3 length: 15 residues. V was pared by 5 bases and J by 5 bases, with 10 bases of the junction left unmatched. In nucleotides, the CDR3 is TGTGCCAGTAGTGATGGACAGGCGAGGAGAGATACGCAGTATTTT. It specifies CASSDGQARRDTQYF.

With regard to this clone: Different DNA sequences within this sample yield the same CDR3. The chain uses TRBV7-9 and TRBJ1-2, with unresolved D. Germline loops: CDR1 SEHNR, CDR2 FQNEAQ (reference sequence). There are 13 residues in the CDR3. Trimming left V 0 bases short and J 6 bases short, with 8 bases between. CDR3 coding DNA: TGTGCCAGCAGCTTAGCTGCCGGGAATGGCTACACCTTC. Amino acids: CASSLAAGNGYTF.

The J gene is TRBJ1-1, the V gene TRBV11-2; 7 positions agree with TRBD1. With V trimmed by 3 bases and J by 6 bases, 10 bases remained unmatched. The CDR3 runs 15 residues. Germline CDR1 SGHAT, CDR2 FQNNGV. The chain's CDR3 is CASSFRDSAVAEAFF. The DNA of the CDR3 is TGTGCCAGCAGCTTCCGGGACAGCGCGGTGGCTGAAGCTTTCTTT.

About this clone itself: This specimen includes other DNA sequences encoding the same CDR3. The chain couples TRBV19 to TRBJ1-1; D not resolved. The CDR3 covers 11 residues. Germline loops: CDR1 LNHDA, CDR2 SQIVND (reference sequence). The V end was cut by 7 bases, the J end by 5 bases, with 8 bases between. The DNA for the CDR3 is TGTGCCAGTATTCGCGGGACTGAAGCTTTCTTT. Protein sequence: CASIRGTEAFF.

The rearrangement joins TRBV7-2 to TRBJ1-6, with a possible D match to TRBD1 (6 bases). The V end was cut by 1 base, the J end by 6 bases, with 13 bases between. This CDR3 spans 16 amino acids. CDR1 is SGHTA, CDR2 FQGNSA, per germline. In DNA, the CDR3 is TGTGCCAGCAGCTTAGAAGGGGGTCTAGTTAATTCACCCCTCCACTTT. It specifies CASSLEGGLVNSPLHF.

The chain has TRBV4-1 and TRBJ2-3; 10 positions match TRBD1. This CDR3 contains 17 residues. Looked up from germline, CDR1 is MGHRA and CDR2 is YSYEKL. V shed 2 bases and J 3 bases; nucleotides not matched to a gene: 8. The CDR3, as DNA: TGCGCCAGCAGCCAATTCCCGGGACAGGGGACGACAGATACGCAGTATTTT. This gives the protein CASSQFPGQGTTDTQYF.

The V gene is TRBV29-1, the J gene TRBJ1-3, with 10 positions matching TRBD1. With 4 bases clipped from V and 4 bases from J, the junction kept 4 bases outside the gene matches. Germline V lookup: CDR1 SQVTM, CDR2 ANQGSEA. The CDR3 covers 14 residues. This CDR3 reads CSVGVGQGGNTIYF. DNA of the CDR3: TGCAGCGTTGGGGTGGGACAGGGGGGAAACACCATATATTTT.